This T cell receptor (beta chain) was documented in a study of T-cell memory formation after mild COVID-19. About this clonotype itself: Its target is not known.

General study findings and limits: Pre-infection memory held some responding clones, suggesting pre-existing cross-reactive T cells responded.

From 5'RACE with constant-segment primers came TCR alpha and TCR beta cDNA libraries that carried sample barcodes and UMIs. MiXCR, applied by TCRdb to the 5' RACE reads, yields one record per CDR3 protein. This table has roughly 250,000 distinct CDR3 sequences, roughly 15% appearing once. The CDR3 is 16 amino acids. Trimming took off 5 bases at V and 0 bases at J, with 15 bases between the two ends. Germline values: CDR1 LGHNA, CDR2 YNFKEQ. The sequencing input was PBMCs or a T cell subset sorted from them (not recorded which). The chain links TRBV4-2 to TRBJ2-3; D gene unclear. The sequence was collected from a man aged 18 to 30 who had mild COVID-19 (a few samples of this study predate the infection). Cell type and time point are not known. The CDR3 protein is CASSVEAPPSTDTQYF. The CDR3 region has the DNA TGTGCCAGCAGCGTCGAGGCCCCCCCTAGCACAGATACGCAGTATTTT.